The rows below give T cell receptor beta chains drawn from one sample of a study of regulatory T cells in long-lasting Graves disease. TCRdb independently ran MiXCR on the multiplex PCR reads; one entry per CDR3 protein. The sample shows 500,000 or so distinct CDR3 sequences, 12% to 15% of them seen only once. These data were also reused for a study on T cells in Graves' hyperthyroidism and ophthalmopathy.

Sequencing used peripheral blood mononuclear cells (PBMCs), obtained at new diagnosis, from a patient treated with antithyroid drugs. Source of these receptors: a woman between 45 and 60 years old with Graves disease. Both conserved end residues are part of each CDR3. A D gene is named only where the DNA matches it firmly. Clone size is shown for a subset of rows, as once, few, many or a class of expanded clone.

>few|TRBD1|TRBV27|16|TRBJ2-1
TGTGCCAGCAGTTTACATAACAGGGGATCCTACAATGAGCAGTTCTTC
CASSLHNRGSYNEQFF
>few|NA|TRBV2|15|TRBJ2-4
TGTGCCAGCAGGGTTGATTATCCAACCAAAAACATTCAGTACTTC
CASRVDYPTKNIQYF
>few|TRBD1|TRBV7-9|17|TRBJ1-1
TGTGCCAGCAAGAAAACCCGGACAGGGCGAGTCCGCACTGAAGCTTTCTTT
CASKKTRTGRVRTEAFF
>many|NA|TRBV18|14|TRBJ1-5
TGTGCCAGCTCACCAAATGGACAGTACCAGCCCCAGCATTTT
CASSPNGQYQPQHF
>many|NA|TRBV18|13|TRBJ2-5
TGTGCCAGCTCACGGAGCGGACAAGAGACCCAGTACTTC
CASSRSGQETQYF
>NA|NA|TRBV10-3|15|TRBJ2-7
TGTGCCATCAGTGAGTCGGGTACTGGGGGCTACGAGCAGTACTTC
CAISESGTGGYEQYF
>once|NA|TRBV7-3|13|TRBJ2-6
TGTGCCAGCACGACCTCTGGGGCCAACGTCCTGACTTTC
CASTTSGANVLTF
>NA|NA|TRBV28|14|TRBJ1-4
TGTGCCAGCAGCTCTCACAGGGTACATGAAAAACTGTTTTTT
CASSSHRVHEKLFF
>many|NA|TRBV7-8|16|TRBJ2-3
TGTGCCAGCAGCTTTAGGGATAGCGGAAGCACAGATACGCAGTATTTT
CASSFRDSGSTDTQYF
>few|TRBD1|TRBV4-1|17|TRBJ2-2
TGCGCCAGCAGCCAAGCGAAGGGACAGGGGCCCACCGGGGAGCTGTTTTTT
CASSQAKGQGPTGELFF
>many|NA|TRBV3-1|14|TRBJ2-7
TGTGCCAGCAGCCATCCCGGGTCCTCCTACGAGCAGTACTTC
CASSHPGSSYEQYF
>many|NA|TRBV12-3/TRBV12-4|16|TRBJ1-5
TGTGCCAGCAGTCCTGAGCAAGGGCAGAGCAATCAGCCCCAGCATTTT
CASSPEQGQSNQPQHF
>NA|TRBD2|TRBV3-1|15|TRBJ2-7
TGTGCCAGCAGCCAAACTGGGACTAGCGGCTACGAGCAGTACTTC
CASSQTGTSGYEQYF
>NA|NA|TRBV5-1|15|TRBJ2-1
TGCGCCAGCAGCTTGGGGGCAACAGGGTACAATGAGCAGTTCTTC
CASSLGATGYNEQFF
>many|NA|TRBV10-3|11|TRBJ2-2
TGTGCCATCAGCAACACCGGGGAGCTGTTTTTT
CAISNTGELFF
>many|NA|TRBV28|15|TRBJ2-1
TGTGCCAGCAGTTTAATCGGACTGGCCTACAATGAGCAGTTCTTC
CASSLIGLAYNEQFF
>few|NA|TRBV19|15|TRBJ2-3
TGTGCCAGTAGTCTCCACAGCGGGAGCACAGATACGCAGTATTTT
CASSLHSGSTDTQYF
>many|TRBD1|TRBV30|16|TRBJ2-5
TGTGCCTGGAGTGTACCAAGGACAGGGACACAAGAGACCCAGTACTTC
CAWSVPRTGTQETQYF
>NA|NA|TRBV30|14|TRBJ2-6
TGTGCCTGGTCTAGGGGCTCTGGGGCCAACGTCCTGACTTTC
CAWSRGSGANVLTF